This T cell receptor (beta chain) was captured by sequencing in a study of blood T cell repertoires in COVID-19. About the research overall: Sites in the United States, Italy and Spain provided acute and convalescent COVID-19 samples.

Germline assignment: CDR1 SGHDN and CDR2 FVKESK. The V gene end was trimmed by 1 base and the J gene end by 1 base; junction bases not matched to a gene: 2. The CDR3 totals 15 residues. The method was immunoSEQ multiplex PCR; TCRdb's version includes in-frame clones alone and lacks a portion of them. The top ten hold 13% to 15% of the sample, which has some 200,000 clones, approximately 79% seen once. What was sequenced was peripheral blood. The chain joins TRBV14 to TRBJ2-7; 9 positions match TRBD2. The clonotype was recovered from a man aged 25-45 years with active or convalescent COVID-19. CDR3 DNA sequence: TGTGCCAGCAGCCAAGCGCTAGCGGGATCCTACGAGCAGTACTTC. Translating it yields CASSQALAGSYEQYF.